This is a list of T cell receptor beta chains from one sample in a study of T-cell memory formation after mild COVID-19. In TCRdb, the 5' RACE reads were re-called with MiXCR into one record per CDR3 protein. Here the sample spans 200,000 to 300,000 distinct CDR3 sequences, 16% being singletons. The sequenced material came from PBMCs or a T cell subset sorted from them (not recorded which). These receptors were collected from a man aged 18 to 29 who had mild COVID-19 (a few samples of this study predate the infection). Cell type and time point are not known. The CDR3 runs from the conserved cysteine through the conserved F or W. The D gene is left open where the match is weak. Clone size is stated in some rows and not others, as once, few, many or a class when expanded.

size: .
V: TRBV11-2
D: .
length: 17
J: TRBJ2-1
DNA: TGTGCCAGCAGCTTAGGTTTCTGGGTCGTAGAAACGGCTGAGCAGTTCTTC
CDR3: CASSLGFWVVETAEQFF

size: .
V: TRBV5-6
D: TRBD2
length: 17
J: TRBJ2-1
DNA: TGTGCCAGCAGCGGGCCACCGGGACTAAGCTCCTACAATGAGCAGTTCTTC
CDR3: CASSGPPGLSSYNEQFF

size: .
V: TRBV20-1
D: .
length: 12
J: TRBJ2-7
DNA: TGCAGTGCTGGCGTAGGGGTAGACGAGCAGTACTTC
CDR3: CSAGVGVDEQYF

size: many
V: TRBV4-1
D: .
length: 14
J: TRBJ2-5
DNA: TGCGCCAGCAGCCAAGTCGCAGGGGTGGAGACCCAGTACTTC
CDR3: CASSQVAGVETQYF

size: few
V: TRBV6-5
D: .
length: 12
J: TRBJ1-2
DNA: TGTGCCAGCAGCAAGGGGGTGTATGGCTACACCTTC
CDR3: CASSKGVYGYTF

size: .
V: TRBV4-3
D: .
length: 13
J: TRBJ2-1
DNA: TGCGCCAGCAGCCAAGATGGGCGAGATGAGCAGTTCTTC
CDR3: CASSQDGRDEQFF

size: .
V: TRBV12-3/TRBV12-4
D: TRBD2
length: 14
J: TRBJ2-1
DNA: TGTGCCAGCCTAGGGACTAGCGGGGGGAGTGAGCAGTTCTTC
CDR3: CASLGTSGGSEQFF

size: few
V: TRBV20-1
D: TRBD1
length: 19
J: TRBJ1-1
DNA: TGCAGTGCTCCTCACCGGGGCAACAGGGGATTATCGAAGAACACTGAAGCTTTCTTT
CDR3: CSAPHRGNRGLSKNTEAFF

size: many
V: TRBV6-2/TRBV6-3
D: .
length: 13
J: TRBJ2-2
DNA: TGTGCCAGCAGTTCAGGGTTGACCGGGGAGCTGTTTTTT
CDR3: CASSSGLTGELFF

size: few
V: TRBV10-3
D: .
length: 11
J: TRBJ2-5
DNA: TGTGCCATCAGTGAGCGAGAGACCCAGTACTTC
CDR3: CAISERETQYF

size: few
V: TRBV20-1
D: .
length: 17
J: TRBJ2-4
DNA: TGCAGTGCAAAAAGCTTCGATGAACCAGTAGCCAAAAACATTCAGTACTTC
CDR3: CSAKSFDEPVAKNIQYF

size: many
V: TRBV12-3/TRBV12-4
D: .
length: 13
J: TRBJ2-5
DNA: TGTGCCAGCAGCAAAACCCAGGCACAGACCCAGTACTTC
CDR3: CASSKTQAQTQYF

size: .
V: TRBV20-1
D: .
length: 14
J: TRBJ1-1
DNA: TGCAGTGCTAGAGATCGGGTAGGTTATACTGAAGCTTTCTTT
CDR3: CSARDRVGYTEAFF

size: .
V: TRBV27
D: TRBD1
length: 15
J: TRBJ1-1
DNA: TGTGCCAGCAGTTTATTGGCAGGGGGTGGCACTGAAGCTTTCTTT
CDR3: CASSLLAGGGTEAFF

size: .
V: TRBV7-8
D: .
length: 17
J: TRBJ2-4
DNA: TGTGCCAGCAGCTCGAACCCAGGGCTGGCGGCCAAAAACATTCAGTACTTC
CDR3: CASSSNPGLAAKNIQYF

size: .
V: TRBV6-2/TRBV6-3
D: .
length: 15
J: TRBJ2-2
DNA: TGTGCCAGCAGTTACGATCAGGGGAGGGCCGGGGAGCTGTTTTTT
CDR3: CASSYDQGRAGELFF

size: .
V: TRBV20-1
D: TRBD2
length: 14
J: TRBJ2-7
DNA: TGCAGTGCCAGACGACTAGCGGATAGCTACGAGCAGTACTTC
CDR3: CSARRLADSYEQYF

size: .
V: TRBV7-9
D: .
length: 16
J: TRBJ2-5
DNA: TGTGCCAGCAGCTTAGATTTCGGTCCTACAGCAGAGACCCAGTACTTC
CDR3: CASSLDFGPTAETQYF

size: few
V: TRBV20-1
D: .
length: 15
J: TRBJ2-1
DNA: TGCAGTGCTCCGCGGACGATGAGGAAGCATGGTGAGCAGTTCTTC
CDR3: CSAPRTMRKHGEQFF

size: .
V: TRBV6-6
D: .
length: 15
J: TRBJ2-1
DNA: TGTGCCAGCAGTTACCCGGCAGGGGGAGGCAATGAGCAGTTCTTC
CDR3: CASSYPAGGGNEQFF

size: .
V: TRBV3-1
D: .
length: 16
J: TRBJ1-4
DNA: TGTGCCAGCAGCCAGATTAGTCCGGGACGGGGTGAAAAACTGTTTTTT
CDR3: CASSQISPGRGEKLFF

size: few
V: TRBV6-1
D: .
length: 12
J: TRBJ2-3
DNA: TGTGCCATCACAAGCCCCGCAGATACGCAGTATTTT
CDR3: CAITSPADTQYF

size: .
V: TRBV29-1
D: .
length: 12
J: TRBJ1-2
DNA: TGCAGCGGGAATTGGGGCTCTGCTGGCTACACCTTC
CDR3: CSGNWGSAGYTF

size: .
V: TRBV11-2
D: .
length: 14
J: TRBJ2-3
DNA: TGTGCCAGCAGCTTAGGTTATTTCACAGATACGCAGTATTTT
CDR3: CASSLGYFTDTQYF

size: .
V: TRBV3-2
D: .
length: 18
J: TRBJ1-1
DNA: TGTGCCAGCAGCCAAGATCAGGGGACAGGGAATAGCAACACTGAAGCTTTCTTT
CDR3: CASSQDQGTGNSNTEAFF

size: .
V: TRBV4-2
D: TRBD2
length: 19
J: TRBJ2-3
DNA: TGTGCCAGCAGCCAAGATTCGCTAGCGGGGGGGCTGACCACAGATACGCAGTATTTT
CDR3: CASSQDSLAGGLTTDTQYF

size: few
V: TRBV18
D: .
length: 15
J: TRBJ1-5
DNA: TGTGCCAGCTCACCCCGAGTCAATAGCAATCAGCCCCAGCATTTT
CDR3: CASSPRVNSNQPQHF

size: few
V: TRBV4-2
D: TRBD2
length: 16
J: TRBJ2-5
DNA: TGTGCCAGCAGCCCAACCAGCAGCGGGGGCCAAGAGACCCAGTACTTC
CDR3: CASSPTSSGGQETQYF

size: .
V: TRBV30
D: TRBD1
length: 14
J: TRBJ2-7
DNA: TGTGCCTGGAGTGTTGGGACAGGGCCCTACGAGCAGTACTTC
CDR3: CAWSVGTGPYEQYF

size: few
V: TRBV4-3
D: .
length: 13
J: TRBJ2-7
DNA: TGCGCCAGCAGCCGGGAGGTTGGAGCGGAGCAGTACTTC
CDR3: CASSREVGAEQYF

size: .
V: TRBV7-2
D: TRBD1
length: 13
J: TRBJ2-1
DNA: TGTGCCAGCAGCTCAGGACAGGGATCCCAGCAGTTCTTC
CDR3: CASSSGQGSQQFF

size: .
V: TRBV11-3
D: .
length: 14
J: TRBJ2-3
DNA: TGTGCCAGCTCCCCAGGCGTGGGGACAGATACGCAGTATTTT
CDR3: CASSPGVGTDTQYF

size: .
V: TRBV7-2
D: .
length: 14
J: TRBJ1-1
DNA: TGTGCCAGCAGCTTAGACGGTATAGGCGCTGAAGCTTTCTTT
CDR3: CASSLDGIGAEAFF

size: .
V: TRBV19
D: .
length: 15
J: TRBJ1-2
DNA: TGTGCCAGTAGACGAACAGGGTTGGACGACTATGGCTACACCTTC
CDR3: CASRRTGLDDYGYTF

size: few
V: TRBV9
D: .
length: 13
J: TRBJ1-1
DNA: TGTGCCAGCGGGGTAGCGCCTCTAACTGAAGCTTTCTTT
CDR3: CASGVAPLTEAFF

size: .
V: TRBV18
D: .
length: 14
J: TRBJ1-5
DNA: TGTGCCAGCTCACCCCGGGAGGGGGATCAGCCCCAGCATTTT
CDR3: CASSPREGDQPQHF

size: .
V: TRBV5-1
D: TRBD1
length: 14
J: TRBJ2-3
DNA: TGCGCCAGCAGACAGGGGGCTGAAGGAGATACGCAGTATTTT
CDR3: CASRQGAEGDTQYF

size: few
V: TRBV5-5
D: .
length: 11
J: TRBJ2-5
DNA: TGTGCCAGCAGCGTCTTGGAGACCCAGTACTTC
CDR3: CASSVLETQYF

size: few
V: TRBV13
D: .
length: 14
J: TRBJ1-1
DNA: TGTGCCAGCAGCTTCGGGACACAGAACACTGAAGCTTTCTTT
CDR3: CASSFGTQNTEAFF

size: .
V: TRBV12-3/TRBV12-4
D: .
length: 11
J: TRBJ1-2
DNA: TGTGCCAGCAGTCTGGGGGAAGGCTACACCTTC
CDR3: CASSLGEGYTF

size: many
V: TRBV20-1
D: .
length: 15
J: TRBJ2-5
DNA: TGCAGTGCTAGAAAGGTGGGGGGACTCCAAGAGACCCAGTACTTC
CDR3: CSARKVGGLQETQYF

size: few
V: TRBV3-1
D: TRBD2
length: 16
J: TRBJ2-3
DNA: TGTGCCAGCAGCCAAGCGGTAGCGGGGGGCACAGATACGCAGTATTTT
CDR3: CASSQAVAGGTDTQYF

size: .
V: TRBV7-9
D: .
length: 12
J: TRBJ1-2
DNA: TGTGCCAGCAAGGGGGGGGACTATGGCTACACCTTC
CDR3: CASKGGDYGYTF

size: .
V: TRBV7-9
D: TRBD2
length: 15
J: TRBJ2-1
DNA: TGTGCCAGCAGCACGACTAGCGGGGGGGCTAAAGAGCAGTTCTTC
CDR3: CASSTTSGGAKEQFF

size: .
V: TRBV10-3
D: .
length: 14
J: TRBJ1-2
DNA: TGTGCCATCAGTGAGCCACAAAGACCGACTGCCTACACCTTC
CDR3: CAISEPQRPTAYTF

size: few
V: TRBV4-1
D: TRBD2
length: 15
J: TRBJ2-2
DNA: TGCGCCAGCAGCCGGCTAGCGGGTGTTACCGGGGAGCTGTTTTTT
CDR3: CASSRLAGVTGELFF

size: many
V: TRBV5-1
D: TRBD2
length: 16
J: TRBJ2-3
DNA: TGCGCCAGCAGCTTGAAACTAGCGGGGGGTGGAGATACGCAGTATTTT
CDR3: CASSLKLAGGGDTQYF

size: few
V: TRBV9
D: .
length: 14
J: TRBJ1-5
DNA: TGTGCCAGCAGCGTAGGGCAGATGGATCAGCCCCAGCATTTT
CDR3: CASSVGQMDQPQHF

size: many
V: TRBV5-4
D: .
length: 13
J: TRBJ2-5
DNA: TGTGCCAGCAGCTTGGTGGAACAAGAGACCCAGTACTTC
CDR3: CASSLVEQETQYF

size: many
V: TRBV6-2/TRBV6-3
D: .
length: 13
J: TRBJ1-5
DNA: TGTGCCAGCAGTTACTCCGAGGCCCGACCCCAGCATTTT
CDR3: CASSYSEARPQHF

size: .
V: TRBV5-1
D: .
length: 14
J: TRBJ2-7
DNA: TGCGCCAGCACCCTCCGGGGCGCTCCCTACGAGCAGTACTTC
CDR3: CASTLRGAPYEQYF

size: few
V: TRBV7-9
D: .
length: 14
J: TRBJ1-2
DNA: TGTGCCAGCAGCTTAAGGGCAATGAACTATGGCTACACCTTC
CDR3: CASSLRAMNYGYTF

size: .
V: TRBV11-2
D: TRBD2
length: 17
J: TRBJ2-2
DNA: TGTGCCAGCAGCTTAAAAATGAGCGGGGGGTACACCGGGGAGCTGTTTTTT
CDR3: CASSLKMSGGYTGELFF

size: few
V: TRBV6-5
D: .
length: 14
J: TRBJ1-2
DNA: TGTGCCAGCAGTTTGTCGAGGGAGCGCTATGGCTACACCTTC
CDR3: CASSLSRERYGYTF

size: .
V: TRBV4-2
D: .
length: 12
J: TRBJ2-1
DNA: TGTGCCAGCAGCCTCAAAGTGGATGAGCAGTTCTTC
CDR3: CASSLKVDEQFF

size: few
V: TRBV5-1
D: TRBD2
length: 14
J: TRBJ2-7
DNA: TGCGCCAGCAGCCCCGGACTAGACGGCTACGAGCAGTACTTC
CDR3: CASSPGLDGYEQYF

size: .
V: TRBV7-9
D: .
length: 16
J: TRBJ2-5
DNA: TGTGCCAGCATATCGGCGGACGGGGGATCCCAAGAGACCCAGTACTTC
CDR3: CASISADGGSQETQYF

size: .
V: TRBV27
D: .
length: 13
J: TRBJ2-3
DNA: TGTGCCAGCAGCCTCAGGGAATCAGATACGCAGTATTTT
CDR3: CASSLRESDTQYF

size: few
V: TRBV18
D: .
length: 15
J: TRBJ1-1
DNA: TGTGCCAGCTCACCAAGAGGGTACATGAACACTGAAGCTTTCTTT
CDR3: CASSPRGYMNTEAFF

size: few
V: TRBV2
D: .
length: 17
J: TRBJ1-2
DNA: TGTGCCAGCAGTCCCCTTGGTGGGACCAAAGCTAACTATGGCTACACCTTC
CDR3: CASSPLGGTKANYGYTF